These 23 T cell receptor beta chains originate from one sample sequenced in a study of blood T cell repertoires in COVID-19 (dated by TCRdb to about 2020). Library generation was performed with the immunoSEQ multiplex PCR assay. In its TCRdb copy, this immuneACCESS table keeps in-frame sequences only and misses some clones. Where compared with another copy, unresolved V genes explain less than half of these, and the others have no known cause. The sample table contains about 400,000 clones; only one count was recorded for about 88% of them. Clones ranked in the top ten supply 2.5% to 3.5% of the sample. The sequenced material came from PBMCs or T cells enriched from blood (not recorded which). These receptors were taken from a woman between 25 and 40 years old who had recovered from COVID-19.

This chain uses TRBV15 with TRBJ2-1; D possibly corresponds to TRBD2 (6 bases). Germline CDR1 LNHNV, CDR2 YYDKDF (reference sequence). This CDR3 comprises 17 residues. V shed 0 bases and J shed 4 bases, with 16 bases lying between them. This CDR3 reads CATSRDLSTGGYNEQFF. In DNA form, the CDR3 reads TGTGCCACCAGCAGAGATCTAAGTACCGGGGGATACAATGAGCAGTTCTTC.

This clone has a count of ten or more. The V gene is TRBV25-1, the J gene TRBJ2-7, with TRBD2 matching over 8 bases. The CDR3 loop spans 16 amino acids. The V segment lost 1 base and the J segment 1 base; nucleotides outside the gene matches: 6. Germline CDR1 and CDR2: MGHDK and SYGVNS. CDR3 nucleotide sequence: TGTGCCAGCAGTGAATCTGCTAGCGGGTTATCCTACGAGCAGTACTTC. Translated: CASSESASGLSYEQYF.

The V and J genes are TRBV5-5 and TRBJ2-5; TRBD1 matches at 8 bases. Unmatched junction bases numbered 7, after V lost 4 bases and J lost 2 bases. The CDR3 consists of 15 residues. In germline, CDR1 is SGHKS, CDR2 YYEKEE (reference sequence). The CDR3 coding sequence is TGTGCCAGCAGCCCCCGGACAGGGCTACAAGAGACCCAGTACTTC. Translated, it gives CASSPRTGLQETQYF.

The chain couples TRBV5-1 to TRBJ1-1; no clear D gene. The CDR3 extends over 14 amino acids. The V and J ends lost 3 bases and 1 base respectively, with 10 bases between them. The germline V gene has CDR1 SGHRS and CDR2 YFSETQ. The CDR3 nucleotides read TGCGCCAGCAGCTCGCCCCGGGGGAACACTGAAGCTTTCTTT. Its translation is CASSSPRGNTEAFF.

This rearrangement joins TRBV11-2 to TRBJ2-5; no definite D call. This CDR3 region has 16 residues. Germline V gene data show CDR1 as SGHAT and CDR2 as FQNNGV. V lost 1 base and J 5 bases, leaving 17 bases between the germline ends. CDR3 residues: CASSLGGARVQETQYF. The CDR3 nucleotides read TGTGCCAGCAGCTTAGGCGGTGCTCGGGTTCAGGAGACCCAGTACTTC.

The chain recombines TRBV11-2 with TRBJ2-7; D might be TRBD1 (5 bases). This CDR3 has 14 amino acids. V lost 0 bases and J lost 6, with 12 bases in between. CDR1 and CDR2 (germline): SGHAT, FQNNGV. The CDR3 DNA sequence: TGTGCCAGCAGCTTAGACAGGGTGAAGGGCGAGCAGTACTTC. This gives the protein CASSLDRVKGEQYF.

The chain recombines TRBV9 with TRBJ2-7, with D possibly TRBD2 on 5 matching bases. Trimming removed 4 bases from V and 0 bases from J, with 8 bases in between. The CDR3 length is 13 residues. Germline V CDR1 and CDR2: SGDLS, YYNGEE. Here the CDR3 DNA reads TGTGCCAGCAGCACGGGGTCCTCCTACGAGCAGTACTTC. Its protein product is CASSTGSSYEQYF.

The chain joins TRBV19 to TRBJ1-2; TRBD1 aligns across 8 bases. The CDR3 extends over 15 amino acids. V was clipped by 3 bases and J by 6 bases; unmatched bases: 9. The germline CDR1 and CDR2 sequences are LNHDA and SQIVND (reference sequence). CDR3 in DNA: TGTGCCAGTAGTATCTCAGGGGGCGCAGGCAATGGCTACACCTTC. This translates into CASSISGGAGNGYTF. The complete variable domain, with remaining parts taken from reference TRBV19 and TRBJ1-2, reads DGGITQSPKYLFRKEGQNVTLSCEQNLNHDAMYWYRQDPGQGLRLIYYSQIVNDFQKGDIAEGYSVSREKKESFPLTVTSAQKNPTAFYLCASSISGGAGNGYTFGSGTRLTVV.

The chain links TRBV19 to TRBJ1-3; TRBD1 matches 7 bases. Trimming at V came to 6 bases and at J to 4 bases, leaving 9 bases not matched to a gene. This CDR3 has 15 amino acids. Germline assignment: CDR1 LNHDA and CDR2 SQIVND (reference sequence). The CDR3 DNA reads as TGTGCCAGTAGACCCGCAGGAGGGGGCGGAAACACCATATATTTT. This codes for CASRPAGGGGNTIYF.

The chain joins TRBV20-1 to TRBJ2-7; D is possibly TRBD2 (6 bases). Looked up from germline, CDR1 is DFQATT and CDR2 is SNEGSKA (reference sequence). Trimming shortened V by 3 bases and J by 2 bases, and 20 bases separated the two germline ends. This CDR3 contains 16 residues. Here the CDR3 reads CSASKNPGVFPYEQYF. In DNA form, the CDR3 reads TGCAGTGCTAGTAAGAACCCGGGGGTTTTCCCCTACGAGCAGTACTTC.

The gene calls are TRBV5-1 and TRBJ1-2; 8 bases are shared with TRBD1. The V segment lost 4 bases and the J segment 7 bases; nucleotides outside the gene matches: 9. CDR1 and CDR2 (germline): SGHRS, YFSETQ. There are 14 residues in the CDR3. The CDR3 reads CASSPRTGISGYTF. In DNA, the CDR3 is TGCGCCAGCAGCCCACGGACAGGGATAAGTGGCTACACCTTC.

In nucleotides, the CDR3 is TGTGCCAGCAGTTTGTATGATACGCAGTATTTT. It translates to CASSLYDTQYF. The chain recombines TRBV27 with TRBJ2-3; D is unresolved. The CDR3 is made up of 11 amino acids. The V gene lost 3 bases and the J gene lost 6 bases, with 4 bases spanning the gap. Germline CDR1 is MNHEY and CDR2 is SMNVEV (reference sequence).

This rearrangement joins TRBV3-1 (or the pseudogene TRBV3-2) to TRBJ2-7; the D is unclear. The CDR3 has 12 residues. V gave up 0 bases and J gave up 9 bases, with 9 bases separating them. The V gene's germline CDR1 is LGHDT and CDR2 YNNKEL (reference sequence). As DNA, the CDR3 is TGTGCCAGCAGCCAAGAACATAGAGGGCAGTACTTC. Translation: CASSQEHRGQYF.

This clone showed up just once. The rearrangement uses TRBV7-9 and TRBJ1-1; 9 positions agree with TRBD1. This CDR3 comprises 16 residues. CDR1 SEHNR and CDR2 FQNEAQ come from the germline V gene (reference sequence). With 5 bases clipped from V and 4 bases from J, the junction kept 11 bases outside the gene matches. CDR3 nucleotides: TGTGCCAGCAGCCCCACGAGCGGGACAGGGCTCACTGAAGCTTTCTTT. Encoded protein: CASSPTSGTGLTEAFF. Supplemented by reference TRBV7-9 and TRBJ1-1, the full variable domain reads DTGVSQNPRHKITKRGQNVTFRCDPISEHNRLYWYRQTLGQGPEFLTYFQNEAQLEKSRLLSDRFSAERPKGSFSTLEIQRTEQGDSAMYLCASSPTSGTGLTEAFFGQGTRLTVV.

Here the CDR3 reads CATQGGGASNEQFF. For the CDR3, the DNA is TGTGCCACCCAGGGAGGGGGGGCCTCCAATGAGCAGTTCTTC. The rearrangement joins TRBV2 to TRBJ2-1; D is perhaps TRBD2 (7 bases). CDR1 and CDR2 (germline): SNHLY, FYNNEI. The germline V and J ends were trimmed by 10 bases and 6 bases, with 19 bases remaining between them. The CDR3 sequence is 14 residues long.

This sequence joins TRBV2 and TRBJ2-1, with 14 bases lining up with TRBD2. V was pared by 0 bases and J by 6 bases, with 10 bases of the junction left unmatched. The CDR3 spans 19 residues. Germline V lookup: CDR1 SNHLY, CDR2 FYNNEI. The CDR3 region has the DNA TGTGCCAGCAGTGAAGCGTGGGGGAGACTAGCGGGAGGGGCCAATGAGCAGTTCTTC. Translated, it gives CASSEAWGRLAGGANEQFF.

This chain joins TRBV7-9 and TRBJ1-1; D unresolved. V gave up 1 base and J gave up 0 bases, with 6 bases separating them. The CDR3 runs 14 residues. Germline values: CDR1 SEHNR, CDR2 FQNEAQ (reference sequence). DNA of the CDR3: TGTGCCAGCAGCTTAGTCGGGGTGAACACTGAAGCTTTCTTT. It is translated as CASSLVGVNTEAFF.

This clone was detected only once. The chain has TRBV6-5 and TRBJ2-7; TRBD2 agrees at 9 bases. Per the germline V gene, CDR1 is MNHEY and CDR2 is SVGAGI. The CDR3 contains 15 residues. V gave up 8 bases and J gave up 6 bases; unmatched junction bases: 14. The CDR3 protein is CASATSGLARFEQYF. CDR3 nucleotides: TGTGCCAGCGCTACCTCGGGACTAGCTCGCTTCGAGCAGTACTTC.

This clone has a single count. CDR3 DNA: TGTGCCAGCAGTGGGGACAGGGCCACTGGCTACACCTTC. Protein: CASSGDRATGYTF. V is TRBV6-4 and J is TRBJ1-2; 9 bases map to TRBD1. The trim removed 4 bases at V and 7 bases at J, leaving 4 bases unmatched. Germline-derived CDR1 and CDR2 are MRHNA and SNTAGT. CDR3 length: 13 residues.

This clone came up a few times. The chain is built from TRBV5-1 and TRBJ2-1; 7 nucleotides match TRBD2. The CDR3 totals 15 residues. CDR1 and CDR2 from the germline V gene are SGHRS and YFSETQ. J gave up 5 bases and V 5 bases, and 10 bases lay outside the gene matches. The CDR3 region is CASRRNLAAHNEQFF. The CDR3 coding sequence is TGCGCCAGCAGAAGGAACCTAGCGGCCCACAATGAGCAGTTCTTC.

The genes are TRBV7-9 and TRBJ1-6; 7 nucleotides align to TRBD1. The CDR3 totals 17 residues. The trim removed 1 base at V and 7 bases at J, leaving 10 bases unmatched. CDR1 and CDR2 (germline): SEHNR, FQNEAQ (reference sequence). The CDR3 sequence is CASSLVWGRGRNSPLHF. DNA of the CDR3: TGTGCCAGCAGCTTAGTCTGGGGAAGGGGGCGAAATTCACCCCTCCACTTT.

Here the CDR3 DNA reads TGTGCCAGCAGCTTAGTTTGGGGCGGATTTACTAACTATGGCTACACCTTC. Translation: CASSLVWGGFTNYGYTF. The chain carries TRBV13 and TRBJ1-2, with a tentative D call TRBD1 (5 bases). Trimming took off 1 base at V and 0 bases at J, with 15 bases between the two ends. This CDR3 has 17 amino acids. Germline V gives CDR1 PRHDT, CDR2 FYEKMQ (reference sequence).

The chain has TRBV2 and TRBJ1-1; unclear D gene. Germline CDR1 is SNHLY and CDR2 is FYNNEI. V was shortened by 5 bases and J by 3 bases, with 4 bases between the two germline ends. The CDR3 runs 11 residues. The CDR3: CASSPYTEAFF. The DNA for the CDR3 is TGTGCCAGCAGTCCCTACACTGAAGCTTTCTTT.